These T cell receptor beta chains were read from a single sample in a study of T cell repertoires in cytomegalovirus infection. TCRdb re-called the reads through MiXCR, storing one row per CDR3 protein. The repertoire consists of 290,000 or so distinct CDR3 sequences, with roughly 26% occurring once and the leading ten covering roughly 13%. The material sequenced was PBMCs. The receptors were sampled from a human donor in good health (CMV status not recorded). Some clones in this sample may be carry-over from other donors' samples. The CDR3 runs from the conserved cysteine through the conserved F or W. A D gene is named only where the DNA matches it firmly. Clone size, where shown, is once, few, many, or a class for clones that have expanded.

>.|few|TRBJ2-1|TRBV7-9
TGTGCCAGCAGCTTACCTGGGACCTCGGCCAATGAGCAGTTCTTC
CASSLPGTSANEQFF
>.|.|TRBJ2-7|TRBV29-1
TGCAGCGTCGTCGGTAGCGGATCCTACGAGCAGTACTTC
CSVVGSGSYEQYF
>.|few|TRBJ1-5|TRBV5-5
TGTGCCAGCAGTAGTGAAAGGCAGCAGCCCCAGCATTTT
CASSSERQQPQHF
>.|.|TRBJ1-4|TRBV5-1
TGCGCCAGCAGCCTGAAGACCGCGAGGGATGAAAAACTGTTTTTT
CASSLKTARDEKLFF
>.|few|TRBJ2-3|TRBV20-1
TGCAGTGCTAGACGCTCGGGGGATAGCACAGATACGCAGTATTTT
CSARRSGDSTDTQYF
>.|many|TRBJ2-1|TRBV7-2
TGTGCCAGCAGCTTAAGCCCCAGCGTGCGTGAGCAGTTCTTC
CASSLSPSVREQFF
>TRBD2|few|TRBJ2-2|TRBV6-1
TGTGCCAGCAGGGGTTCGGGGGGAGCCGGGGAGCTGTTTTTT
CASRGSGGAGELFF
>TRBD2|few|TRBJ2-7|TRBV6-6
TGTGCCAGCCACCTCGGACTAGCGGCGGGGGAGCAGTACTTC
CASHLGLAAGEQYF
>TRBD1|.|TRBJ2-5|TRBV5-1
TGCGCCAGCAGGATCACCGGGACAGGGGCGGCGGAGACCCAGTACTTC
CASRITGTGAAETQYF
>.|.|TRBJ2-7|TRBV28
TGTGCCAGCAGTTTACCCCCCTCCTACGAGCAGTACTTC
CASSLPPSYEQYF
>TRBD2|.|TRBJ2-5|TRBV30
TGTGCCTGGAGGTGGGGACTAACCGAAGAAGAGACCCAGTACTTC
CAWRWGLTEEETQYF
>TRBD1|.|TRBJ2-7|TRBV6-1
TGTGCCAGCACCCGGACAGGGCTATTCTACGAGCAGTACTTC
CASTRTGLFYEQYF
>TRBD1|.|TRBJ2-7|TRBV5-1
TGCGCCAGCACCATAGACCCGACAGGGAATTCCTACGAGCAGTACTTC
CASTIDPTGNSYEQYF
>TRBD2|.|TRBJ2-6|TRBV19
TGTGCCAGTAGTGCAAGCGGGAGGGCCGGTGGGGCCAACGTCCTGACTTTC
CASSASGRAGGANVLTF
>.|.|TRBJ1-1|TRBV6-2/TRBV6-3
TGTGCCAGCAGAAACCCGGAGGACACTGAAGCTTTCTTT
CASRNPEDTEAFF
>TRBD2|many|TRBJ2-1|TRBV7-2
TGTGCCAGCAGCTTCCGACTAGCGGGAGGGGATGAGCAGTTCTTC
CASSFRLAGGDEQFF
>TRBD2|many|TRBJ2-1|TRBV7-2
TGTGCCAGCAGCTCTAGCGGAGCCTTCACTGAGCAGTTCTTC
CASSSSGAFTEQFF
>TRBD1|.|TRBJ1-5|TRBV28
TGTGCCAGCAGTTTATGGGACAGGAGGAGCAATCAGCCCCAGCATTTT
CASSLWDRRSNQPQHF
>TRBD2|few|TRBJ2-1|TRBV14
TGTGCCAGCAGCCAAGGACTAGCGGCTAACAATGAGCAGTTCTTC
CASSQGLAANNEQFF
>.|.|TRBJ2-6|TRBV28
TGTGCCAGCAGTTCAGGGGGGAGCTCTGGGGCCAACGTCCTGACTTTC
CASSSGGSSGANVLTF
>.|many|TRBJ2-1|TRBV7-2
TGTGCCAGCAGGCGGGATGGTCACGGGGAGCAGTTCTTC
CASRRDGHGEQFF
>.|many|TRBJ2-1|TRBV7-8
TGTGCCAGCAGCCCGCGGCGGGGGCTCGGGTACAATGAGCAGTTCTTC
CASSPRRGLGYNEQFF
>.|.|TRBJ2-3|TRBV19
TGTGCCAGCGGCCCCGGACAGCTCAGCACAGATACGCAGTATTTT
CASGPGQLSTDTQYF
>.|.|TRBJ1-3|TRBV6-6
TGTGCCACCCAAGGGACCAACGGAAACACCATATATTTT
CATQGTNGNTIYF
>.|.|TRBJ2-3|TRBV29-1
TGCAGCGTACGGGGGGCCGGGACAGATACGCAGTATTTT
CSVRGAGTDTQYF
>.|.|TRBJ2-5|TRBV15
TGTGCCACCAGCAGTGGAGGAAGTTCCCAAGAGACCCAGTACTTC
CATSSGGSSQETQYF
>.|few|TRBJ2-7|TRBV11-3
TGTGCCAGCAGCTTAAGAGCTGGGATCCACGAGCAGTACTTC
CASSLRAGIHEQYF
>.|many|TRBJ1-5|TRBV7-2
TGTGCCAGCAGCTTAGGTGGTAGAGGAAATCAGCCCCAGCATTTT
CASSLGGRGNQPQHF
>.|.|TRBJ2-5|TRBV7-2
TGTGCCAGCAGTACGTGGAGGGGGCGGGAAGAGACCCAGTACTTC
CASSTWRGREETQYF
>.|.|TRBJ2-2|TRBV7-9
TGTGCCACCAAGACAGGTACTTCGGGGGAGCTGTTTTTT
CATKTGTSGELFF
>TRBD1|.|TRBJ1-4|TRBV7-2
TGTGCCAGCAGCTTCCGGGACAGAAATGAAAAACTGTTTTTT
CASSFRDRNEKLFF
>TRBD1|many|TRBJ1-2|TRBV6-5
TGTGCCAGCAGTTACATTCGCACAGGGGGGAGCTATGGCTACACCTTC
CASSYIRTGGSYGYTF
>.|.|TRBJ2-5|TRBV20-1
TGCAGTGCTAGCCCCCTAGGAGAAGAGACCCAGTACTTC
CSASPLGEETQYF
>TRBD2|few|TRBJ2-3|TRBV7-3
TGTGCCAGCACCCCCTTTACTAGCGGGGTATTGTATACGCAGTATTTT
CASTPFTSGVLYTQYF
>.|few|TRBJ2-2|TRBV2
TGTGCCAGCACCGAGGGGGGGGCGCGTAAGGAGCTGTTTTTT
CASTEGGARKELFF
>.|.|TRBJ1-1|TRBV7-2
TGTGCCAGCAGTCAGCAGGGACCGGCTTTCTTT
CASSQQGPAFF
>TRBD1|.|TRBJ2-7|TRBV6-2/TRBV6-3
TGTGCCATCCACCAAAGGGGGCGTAACTACGAGCAGTACTTC
CAIHQRGRNYEQYF
>.|.|TRBJ2-1|TRBV20-1
TGCAGTGCTATACACCACCAAAGTCCATACAATGAGCAGTTCTTC
CSAIHHQSPYNEQFF
>.|.|TRBJ2-2|TRBV6-2/TRBV6-3
TGTGCCAGCACAGCGGTTGATTCCACCGGGGAGCTGTTTTTT
CASTAVDSTGELFF
>.|.|TRBJ2-1|TRBV6-8
TGTGCCAGCAACCCCGGAGACATGGGGGCAAGTGAGCAGTTCTTC
CASNPGDMGASEQFF
>TRBD2|few|TRBJ2-6|TRBV11-2
TGTGCCAGCAGCTTAAGCGGGGGGGCGGGAGGGGCCAACGTCCTGACTTTC
CASSLSGGAGGANVLTF
>.|.|TRBJ2-7|TRBV4-3
TGCGCCAGCAGCCAAGTTATAGGGGACGAGCAGTACTTC
CASSQVIGDEQYF
>.|few|TRBJ2-1|TRBV20-1
TGCAGTGCTAGATGGCCGCCCGCGGAGCAGTTCTTC
CSARWPPAEQFF
>.|.|TRBJ2-5|TRBV28
TGTGCCAGCAGTCTACAAGGGCGAACCCAGTACTTC
CASSLQGRTQYF
>TRBD2|.|TRBJ2-7|TRBV23-1
TGCGCCAGCAGTCACCCCTGGAGGGACTACCTAGATGAGCAGTACTTC
CASSHPWRDYLDEQYF
>TRBD1|.|TRBJ2-3|TRBV6-2/TRBV6-3
TGTGCCAGCAGCTCCGGGACAGGATCAGATACGCAGTATTTT
CASSSGTGSDTQYF
>.|.|TRBJ2-3|TRBV11-2
TGTGCCAGCAGCCTCGGGAGCACAGATACGCAGTCTTTT
CASSLGSTDTQSF
>.|few|TRBJ1-1|TRBV11-2
TGTGCCAGCAGCTTGAGACAGGTGACTGAAGCTTTCTTT
CASSLRQVTEAFF
>.|.|TRBJ2-7|TRBV6-2/TRBV6-3
TGTGCCAGCAGAAACGGGCAGGCCTACGAGCAGTACTTC
CASRNGQAYEQYF
>TRBD1|many|TRBJ2-7|TRBV7-2
TGTGCCAGCGGGGCAAGACAGGGGTCCCATTACGAGCAGTACTTC
CASGARQGSHYEQYF
>.|few|TRBJ1-4|TRBV20-1
TGCAGTGCTAGAGATTACAGGAGGGCTAATGAAAAACTGTTTTTT
CSARDYRRANEKLFF
>.|many|TRBJ1-1|TRBV7-2
TGTGCCAGCAGCCCTTTCAGGATTCGGGACACTGAAGCTTTCTTT
CASSPFRIRDTEAFF
>TRBD1|few|TRBJ2-7|TRBV28
TGTGCCAGCAACCCGCCCCGGGACAGGGCACAGTACTTC
CASNPPRDRAQYF